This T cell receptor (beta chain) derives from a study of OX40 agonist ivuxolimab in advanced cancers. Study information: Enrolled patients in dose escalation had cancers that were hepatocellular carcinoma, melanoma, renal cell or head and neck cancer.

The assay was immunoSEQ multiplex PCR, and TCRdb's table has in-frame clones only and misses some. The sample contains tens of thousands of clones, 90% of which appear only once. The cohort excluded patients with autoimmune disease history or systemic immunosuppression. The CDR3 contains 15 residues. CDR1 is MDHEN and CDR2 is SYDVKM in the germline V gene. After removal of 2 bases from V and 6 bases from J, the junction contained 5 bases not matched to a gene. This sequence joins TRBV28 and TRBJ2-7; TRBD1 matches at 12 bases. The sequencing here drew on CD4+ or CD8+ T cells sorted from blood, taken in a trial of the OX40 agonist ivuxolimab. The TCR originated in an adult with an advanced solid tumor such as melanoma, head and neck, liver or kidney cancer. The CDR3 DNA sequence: TGTGCCAGCAGTTTAGGGGGGACAGGGGGCTCCGAGCAGTACTTC. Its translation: CASSLGGTGGSEQYF.